This T cell receptor (beta chain) originates from a study of CD8+CD57+ T cells in acquired aplastic anemia. Study-wide points: Sharing between patients and controls was observed for twenty-nine CD8+ CDR3 sequences.

It was genomic DNA that served as the template for profiling TCR beta VDJ and CDR3. TCRdb fed the reads into MiXCR, producing one record per CDR3 protein. The table has 98,000 or so distinct CDR3 sequences, under 60% seen once; the top ten hold roughly 34%. With regard to this clonotype: Its antigen is not known.

V was shortened by 2 bases and J by 7 bases, with 20 bases between the two germline ends. This CDR3 spans 15 amino acids. From germline, CDR1 is DFQATT and CDR2 SNEGSKA (reference sequence). The sequenced sample was sorted CD4+, CD8+, or CD8+CD57+ T cells (not recorded which) from PBMCs. The chain combines TRBV20-1 with TRBJ1-2; no firm D call. The source is a human donor in good health, serving as a control. CDR3 coding DNA: TGCAGTGCTAGACCTCTGGCCGGAACGCGGGGTGGCTACACCTTC. Translating it yields CSARPLAGTRGGYTF.